This T cell receptor (beta chain) emerged from a study of T cell changes during pregnancy in multiple sclerosis. Germline CDR1 is SGHTA and CDR2 is FQGNSA. V gave up 6 bases and J gave up 2 bases; unmatched junction bases: 5. The CDR3 spans 14 residues. This clone was seen a single time. The table came from immunoSEQ multiplex PCR; TCRdb's copy has only in-frame clones and leaves some out. The sample lists about 22,000 clones; around 87% were seen once. Here the sequenced sample was CD4+ T cells from peripheral blood mononuclear cells, taken in the second trimester of pregnancy. This rearrangement joins TRBV7-2 to TRBJ1-2; the match to TRBD1 covers 8 bases. This receptor was taken from a female donor in good health, enrolled as a control in a pregnancy study. The CDR3 bases are TGTGCCAGCAGTTTACAGGGGGGAAACTATGGCTACACCTTC. Translating gives CASSLQGGNYGYTF.